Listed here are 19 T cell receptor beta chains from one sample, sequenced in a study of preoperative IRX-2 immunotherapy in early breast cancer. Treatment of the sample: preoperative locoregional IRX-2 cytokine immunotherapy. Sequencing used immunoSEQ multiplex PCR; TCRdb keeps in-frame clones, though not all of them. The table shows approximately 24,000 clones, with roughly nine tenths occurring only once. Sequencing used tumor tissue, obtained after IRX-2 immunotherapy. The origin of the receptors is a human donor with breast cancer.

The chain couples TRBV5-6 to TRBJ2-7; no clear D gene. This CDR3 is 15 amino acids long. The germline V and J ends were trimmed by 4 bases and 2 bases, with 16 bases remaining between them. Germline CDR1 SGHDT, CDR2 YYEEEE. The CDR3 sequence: CASSVIGPPTYEQYF. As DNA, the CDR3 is TGTGCCAGCAGCGTTATCGGGCCCCCGACCTACGAGCAGTACTTC.

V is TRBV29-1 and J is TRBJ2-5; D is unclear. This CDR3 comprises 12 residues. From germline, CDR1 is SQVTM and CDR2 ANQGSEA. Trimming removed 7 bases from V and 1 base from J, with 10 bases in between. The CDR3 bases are TGCAGCGCCCGACTCCTCCAAGAGACCCAGTACTTC. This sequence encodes CSARLLQETQYF. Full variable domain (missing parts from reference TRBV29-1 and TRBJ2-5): SAVISQKPSRDICQRGTSLTIQCQVDSQVTMMFWYRQQPGQSLTLIATANQGSEATYESGFVIDKFPISRPNLTFSTLTVSNMSPEDSSIYLCSARLLQETQYFGPGTRLLVL.

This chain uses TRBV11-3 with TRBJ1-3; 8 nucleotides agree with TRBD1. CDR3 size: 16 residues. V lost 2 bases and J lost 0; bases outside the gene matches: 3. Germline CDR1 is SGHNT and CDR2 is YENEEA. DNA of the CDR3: TGTGCCAGCAGCTTAAACACAGGGGGCTCTGGAAACACCATATATTTT. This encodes CASSLNTGGSGNTIYF.

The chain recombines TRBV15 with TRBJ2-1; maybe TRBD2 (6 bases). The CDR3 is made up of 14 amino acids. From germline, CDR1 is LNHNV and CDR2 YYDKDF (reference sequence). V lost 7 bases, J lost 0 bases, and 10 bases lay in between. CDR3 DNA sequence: TGTGCCACCACTAGCGCCAGCTCCTACAATGAGCAGTTCTTC. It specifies CATTSASSYNEQFF.

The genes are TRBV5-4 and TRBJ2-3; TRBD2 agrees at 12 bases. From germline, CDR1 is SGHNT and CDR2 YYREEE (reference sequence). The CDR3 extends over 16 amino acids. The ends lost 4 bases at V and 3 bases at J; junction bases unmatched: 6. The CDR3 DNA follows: TGTGCCAGCAGCACCCCTAGCGGGAGGGCGACAGATACGCAGTATTTT. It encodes CASSTPSGRATDTQYF.

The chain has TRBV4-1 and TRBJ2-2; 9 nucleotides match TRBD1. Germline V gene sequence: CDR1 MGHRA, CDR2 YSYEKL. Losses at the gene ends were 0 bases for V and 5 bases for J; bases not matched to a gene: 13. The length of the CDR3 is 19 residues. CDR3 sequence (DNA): TGCGCCAGCAGCCAAGACTCGGGACAGGGACTGATTAGGACCGGGGAGCTGTTTTTT. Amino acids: CASSQDSGQGLIRTGELFF.

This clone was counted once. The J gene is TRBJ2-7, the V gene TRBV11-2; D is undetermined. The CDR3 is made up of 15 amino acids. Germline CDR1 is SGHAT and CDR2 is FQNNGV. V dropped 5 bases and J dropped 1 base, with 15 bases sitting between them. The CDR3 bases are TGTGCCAGCAGCATATTCCGAGACACATCCTACGAGCAGTACTTC. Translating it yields CASSIFRDTSYEQYF. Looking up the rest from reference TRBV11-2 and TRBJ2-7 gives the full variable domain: EAGVAQSPRYKIIEKRQSVAFWCNPISGHATLYWYQQILGQGPKLLIQFQNNGVVDDSQLPKDRFSAERLKGVDSTLKIQPAKLEDSAVYLCASSIFRDTSYEQYFGPGTRLTVT.

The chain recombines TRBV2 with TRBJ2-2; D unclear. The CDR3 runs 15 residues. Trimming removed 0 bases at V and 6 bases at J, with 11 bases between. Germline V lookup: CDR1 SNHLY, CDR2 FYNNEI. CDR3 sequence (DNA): TGTGCCAGCAGTGAAGCGCGGCAGGTGCCCGGGGAGCTGTTTTTT. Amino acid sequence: CASSEARQVPGELFF.

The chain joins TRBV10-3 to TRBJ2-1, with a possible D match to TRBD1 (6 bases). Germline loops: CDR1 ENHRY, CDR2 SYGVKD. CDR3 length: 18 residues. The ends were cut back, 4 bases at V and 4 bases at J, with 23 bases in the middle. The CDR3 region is CAISARGRSGRGYNEQFF. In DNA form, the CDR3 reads TGTGCCATCAGTGCCCGGGGCAGATCGGGTAGGGGGTACAATGAGCAGTTCTTC.

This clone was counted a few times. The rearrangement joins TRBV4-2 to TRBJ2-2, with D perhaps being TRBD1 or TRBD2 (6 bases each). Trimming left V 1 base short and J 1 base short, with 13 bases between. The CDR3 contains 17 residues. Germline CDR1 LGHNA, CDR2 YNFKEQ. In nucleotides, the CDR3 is TGTGCCAGCAGCCAAGTTGGGGGGCGCTTGAACACCGGGGAGCTGTTTTTT. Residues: CASSQVGGRLNTGELFF.

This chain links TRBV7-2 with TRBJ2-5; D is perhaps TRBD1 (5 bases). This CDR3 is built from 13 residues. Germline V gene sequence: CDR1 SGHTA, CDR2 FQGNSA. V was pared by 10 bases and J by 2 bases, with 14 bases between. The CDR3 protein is CAIETVGQETQYF. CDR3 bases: TGTGCCATCGAGACAGTTGGGCAAGAGACCCAGTACTTC.

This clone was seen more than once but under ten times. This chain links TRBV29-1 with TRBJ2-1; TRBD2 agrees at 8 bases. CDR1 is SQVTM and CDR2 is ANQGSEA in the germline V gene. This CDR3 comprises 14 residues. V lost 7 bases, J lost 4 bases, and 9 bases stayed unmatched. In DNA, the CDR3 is TGCAGCGCCCTTGGAAGCGGGAGTTACAATGAGCAGTTCTTC. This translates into CSALGSGSYNEQFF.

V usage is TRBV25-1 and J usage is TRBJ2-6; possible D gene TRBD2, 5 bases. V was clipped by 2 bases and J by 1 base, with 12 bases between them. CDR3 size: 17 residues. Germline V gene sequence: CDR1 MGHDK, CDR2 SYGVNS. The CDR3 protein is CASSEMNGGSGANVLTF. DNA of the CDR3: TGTGCCAGCAGTGAAATGAACGGAGGATCTGGGGCCAACGTCCTGACTTTC.

CDR3 residues: CASGPDFYGYTF. CDR3 in DNA: TGCGCCAGCGGCCCGGACTTCTATGGCTACACCTTC. The genes are TRBV5-1 and TRBJ1-2; D gene unclear. Between the trimmed V and J ends, which lost 7 bases and 4 bases, there was a span of 11 bases. CDR3 length: 12 residues. Germline V gene data show CDR1 as SGHRS and CDR2 as YFSETQ.

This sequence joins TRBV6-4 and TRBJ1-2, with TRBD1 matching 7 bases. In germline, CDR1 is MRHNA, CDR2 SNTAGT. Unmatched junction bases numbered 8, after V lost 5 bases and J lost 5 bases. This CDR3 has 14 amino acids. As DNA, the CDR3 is TGTGCCAGCAGTCGTGACAGGGTGGGTTATGGCTACACCTTC. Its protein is CASSRDRVGYGYTF.

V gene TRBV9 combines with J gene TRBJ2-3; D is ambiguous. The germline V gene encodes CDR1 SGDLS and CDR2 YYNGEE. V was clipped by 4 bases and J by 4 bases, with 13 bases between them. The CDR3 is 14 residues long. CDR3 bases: TGTGCCAGCAGCCCGCAAGAGGCCCCAGATACGCAGTATTTT. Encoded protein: CASSPQEAPDTQYF.

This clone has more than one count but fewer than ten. This CDR3 is CASTVRGPSSYEQYF. In nucleotides, the CDR3 is TGTGCCAGCACCGTCAGGGGGCCTAGTTCCTACGAGCAGTACTTC. The chain combines TRBV5-4 with TRBJ2-7; TRBD1 matches 8 bases. Germline V gene sequence: CDR1 SGHNT, CDR2 YYREEE (reference sequence). V gave up 6 bases and J gave up 1 base; unmatched junction bases: 9. The CDR3 covers 15 residues.

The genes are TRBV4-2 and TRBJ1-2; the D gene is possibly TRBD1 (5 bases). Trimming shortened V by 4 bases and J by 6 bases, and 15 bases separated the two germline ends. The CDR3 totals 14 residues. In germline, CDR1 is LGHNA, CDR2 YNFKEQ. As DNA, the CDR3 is TGTGCCAGCAGCCCTCGTGGGGGAGACAATGGCTACACCTTC. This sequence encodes CASSPRGGDNGYTF.

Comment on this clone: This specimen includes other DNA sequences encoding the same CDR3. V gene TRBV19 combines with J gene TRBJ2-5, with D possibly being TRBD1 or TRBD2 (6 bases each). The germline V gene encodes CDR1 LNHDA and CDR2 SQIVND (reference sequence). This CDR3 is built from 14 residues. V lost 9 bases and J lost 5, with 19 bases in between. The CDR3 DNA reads TGTGCCAGCCGCCGTACCGGGGGCAGGGAGACCCAGTACTTC. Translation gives CASRRTGGRETQYF.